Below are 20 T cell receptor beta chains sequenced from a single sample in a study of blood T cell repertoires in COVID-19. Clones were sequenced by immunoSEQ multiplex PCR, and TCRdb holds only the in-frame ones, with some missing. The table has around 86,000 clones, 84% seen once. The sequenced sample consisted of peripheral blood. All receptors come from a human donor in a cohort sampled during active COVID-19.

The V call is TRBV23-1, the J call TRBJ2-7, with no clear D. TRBV23-1 is an ORF for which the function is uncertain. CDR3 size: 11 residues. V lost 6 bases and J 3 bases, leaving 6 bases between the germline ends. The CDR3 sequence is CASRPSYEQYF. The CDR3 DNA reads as TGCGCCAGCAGGCCCAGCTACGAGCAGTACTTC.

V usage is TRBV10-3 and J usage is TRBJ2-7, with 15 bases that match TRBD2. V lost 10 bases and J lost 5; bases outside the gene matches: 18. CDR1 ENHRY and CDR2 SYGVKD come from the germline V gene. This CDR3 spans 18 amino acids. For the CDR3, the DNA is TGTGCCAGCACAGCGGGGACTAGCGGGAGGCATATTGGGGACGAGCAGTACTTC. Residues: CASTAGTSGRHIGDEQYF.

This clone was detected only once. The junction shows a germline mismatch at one end, possibly a read error. The chain joins TRBV7-2 to TRBJ2-7, with D perhaps TRBD1 (6 bases). CDR1 and CDR2 (germline): SGHTA, FQGNSA. CDR3 size: 11 residues. CDR3 amino acids: CASGGAVSTGF. Here the CDR3 DNA reads TGTGCCTCGGGTGGGGCGGTTTCGACAGGCTTC.

This chain links TRBV28 with TRBJ2-7; D not resolved. V was pared by 8 bases and J by 6 bases, with 26 bases between. The CDR3 totals 16 residues. CDR1 and CDR2 (germline): MDHEN, SYDVKM. The DNA of the CDR3 is TGTGCCAGCGCCTCCCCCCAGGTCGGCCTCAAACGCGAGCAGTACTTC. Its translation is CASASPQVGLKREQYF. The entire variable domain, with the rest obtained from reference TRBV28 and TRBJ2-7, is as follows: DVKVTQSSRYLVKRTGEKVFLECVQDMDHENMFWYRQDPGLGLRLIYFSYDVKMKEKGDIPEGYSVSREKKERFSLILESASTNQTSMYLCASASPQVGLKREQYFGPGTRLTVT.

This chain uses TRBV5-1 with TRBJ2-7, with D maybe TRBD2 (7 bases). The V gene's germline CDR1 is SGHRS and CDR2 YFSETQ. V shed 4 bases and J shed 9 bases, with 23 bases lying between them. CDR3 size: 15 residues. This chain's CDR3 is CASSAGDTGGAVQYF. The CDR3 DNA reads TGCGCCAGCAGCGCTGGGGATACGGGGGGCGCGGTGCAGTACTTC. Using reference TRBV5-1 and TRBJ2-7 for the parts outside the CDR3, the full variable domain is KAGVTQTPRYLIKTRGQQVTLSCSPISGHRSVSWYQQTPGQGLQFLFEYFSETQRNKGNFPGRFSGRQFSNSRSEMNVSTLELGDSALYLCASSAGDTGGAVQYFGPGTRLTVT.

In its sample, this clone was seen once. The genes are TRBV18 and TRBJ2-5; 10 positions agree with TRBD1. Germline CDR1 reads KGHSH; CDR2 reads LQKENI. The CDR3 covers 16 residues. The J segment lost 5 bases and the V segment lost 1 base, leaving 7 bases of the junction unmatched. CDR3 DNA: TGTGCCAGCTCACCACTTGGACAGGGGGTAGATGAGACCCAGTACTTC. This codes for CASSPLGQGVDETQYF.

V is TRBV28 and J is TRBJ2-3, with D tentatively TRBD1 (6 bases). The germline V gene has CDR1 MDHEN and CDR2 SYDVKM. The ends were cut back, 4 bases at V and 4 bases at J, with 15 bases in the middle. This CDR3 has 15 amino acids. CDR3: CASSSPTGGADTQYF. CDR3 sequence (DNA): TGTGCCAGCAGTTCCCCGACAGGTGGGGCAGATACGCAGTATTTT.

The J gene is TRBJ2-1, the V gene TRBV15; the match to TRBD2 covers 15 bases. This CDR3 contains 16 residues. With 4 bases clipped from V and 7 bases from J, the junction kept 5 bases outside the gene matches. Germline V gene lookup returns CDR1 LNHNV and CDR2 YYDKDF (reference sequence). This CDR3 reads CATSKWTSGGGNEQFF. CDR3 nucleotide sequence: TGTGCCACCAGCAAGTGGACTAGCGGGGGGGGAAATGAGCAGTTCTTC.

V usage is TRBV13 and J usage is TRBJ2-1, with TRBD2 identical over 13 bases. Germline trimming cut 4 bases from V and 10 bases from J; bases unmatched to any gene: 10. The CDR3 sequence is 16 residues long. CDR1 and CDR2 from the germline V gene are PRHDT and FYEKMQ (reference sequence). The CDR3 DNA reads TGTGCCAGCAGCTCCACCGGGACTAGCGGGGAGGAAGAGCAGTTCTTC. Translated: CASSSTGTSGEEEQFF. Drawing the rest from reference TRBV13 and TRBJ2-1, the complete variable domain is AAGVIQSPRHLIKEKRETATLKCYPIPRHDTVYWYQQGPGQDPQFLISFYEKMQSDKGSIPDRFSAQQFSDYHSELNMSSLELGDSALYFCASSSTGTSGEEEQFFGPGTRLTVL.

The chain couples TRBV7-2 to TRBJ1-3; a weak D match, TRBD1 (5 bases). The CDR3 is 16 amino acids. Trimming removed 1 base from V and 4 bases from J, with 14 bases in between. CDR1 and CDR2 from the germline V gene are SGHTA and FQGNSA. For the CDR3, the DNA is TGTGCCAGCAGCTTAGGGGGCAGCCAGAGAGGAAACACCATATATTTT. It encodes CASSLGGSQRGNTIYF.

This clone was picked up a small number of times. CDR3 loop: CASSSGTGGRNTEAFF. The CDR3 coding sequence is TGTGCCAGCAGTTCCGGGACAGGGGGAAGGAACACTGAAGCTTTCTTT. This rearrangement joins TRBV27 to TRBJ1-1; TRBD1 matches at 11 bases. Losses at the gene ends were 4 bases for V and 1 base for J; bases not matched to a gene: 5. The CDR3 has 16 residues. Germline lookup yields CDR1 MNHEY and CDR2 SMNVEV (reference sequence).

This clone was observed a handful of times. The gene calls are TRBV2 and TRBJ2-5, with 11 bases aligning to TRBD2. The germline V gene encodes CDR1 SNHLY and CDR2 FYNNEI. CDR3 size: 16 residues. Trimming cost V 6 bases and J 2 bases; bases outside gene matches: 8. CDR3 bases: TGTGCCAGCAGGACTACTAGCGGGGGATTACAAGAGACCCAGTACTTC. Its protein is CASRTTSGGLQETQYF.

The rearrangement joins TRBV6-5 to TRBJ1-1; a possible D gene is TRBD1 (5 bases). The CDR3 consists of 13 residues. Germline CDR1 MNHEY, CDR2 SVGAGI. V was clipped by 2 bases and J by 5 bases, with 9 bases between them. Written as DNA, the CDR3 is TGTGCCAGCAGTTACCCAGGGTTGACTGAAGCTTTCTTT. As protein: CASSYPGLTEAFF.

This sequence joins TRBV11-2 and TRBJ2-7; TRBD2 might be the D (5 bases). Germline-derived CDR1 and CDR2 are SGHAT and FQNNGV. The length of the CDR3 is 15 residues. V lost 5 bases and J lost 3, with 17 bases in between. The CDR3 DNA sequence: TGTGCCAGCAGCCCTACAAAAAACGGGATCTACGAGCAGTACTTC. It yields the protein CASSPTKNGIYEQYF.

This clone was picked up a small number of times. The gene calls are TRBV10-1 and TRBJ2-7, with 13 positions matching TRBD2. The CDR3 is 15 amino acids. CDR1 and CDR2 (germline): WNHNN, SYGVQD (reference sequence). Losses at the gene ends were 4 bases for V and 4 bases for J; bases not matched to a gene: 4. CDR3 sequence: CASSAPGLAGYEQYF. CDR3 DNA sequence: TGCGCCAGCAGTGCGCCGGGACTAGCGGGGTACGAGCAGTACTTC.

The chain has TRBV10-3 and TRBJ2-3, with 8 bases matching TRBD2. Looked up from germline, CDR1 is ENHRY and CDR2 is SYGVKD. With 4 bases clipped from V and 0 bases from J, the junction kept 3 bases outside the gene matches. The CDR3 is made up of 15 amino acids. The chain's CDR3 is CAISAGTRSTDTQYF. CDR3 sequence (DNA): TGTGCCATCAGTGCCGGGACTAGAAGCACAGATACGCAGTATTTT.

This chain links TRBV7-8 with TRBJ2-7; 9 bases are a match to TRBD1. This CDR3 contains 16 residues. Trimming at V came to 5 bases and at J to 7 bases, leaving 15 bases not matched to a gene. In germline, CDR1 is SGHVS, CDR2 FQNEAQ. The CDR3, as DNA: TGTGCCAGCAGCCCCAGGACAGGGGCGCAACTAACGGAGCAGTACTTC. This codes for CASSPRTGAQLTEQYF.

V is TRBV4-2 and J is TRBJ1-1; 9 bases match TRBD1. The germline V gene encodes CDR1 LGHNA and CDR2 YNFKEQ. The CDR3 runs to 15 residues. V was clipped by 4 bases and J by 1 base; unmatched bases: 4. DNA of the CDR3: TGTGCCAGCAGCCCACTACAGGGGGCGAACACTGAAGCTTTCTTT. Its translation: CASSPLQGANTEAFF.

The genes are TRBV6-5 and TRBJ2-4; TRBD2 is a possible D gene (7 bases). Trimming left V 7 bases short and J 9 bases short, with 19 bases between. The CDR3 is made up of 14 amino acids. Germline V CDR1 and CDR2: MNHEY, SVGAGI. The CDR3 region is CASMGGQGEGIQYF. Written as DNA, the CDR3 is TGTGCCAGCATGGGGGGACAAGGGGAGGGCATTCAGTACTTC.

The chain joins TRBV14 to TRBJ1-5; TRBD1 is a possible D gene (6 bases). The CDR3 has 12 amino acids. Germline CDR1 and CDR2: SGHDN and FVKESK. The V end lost 5 bases, the J end lost 9 bases, and 11 bases lay between the germline ends. The CDR3 coding sequence is TGTGCCAGCAGCGCACAGGGTACGCCCCAGCATTTT. Amino acids: CASSAQGTPQHF.